This record covers a single TCR beta chain. Its antigen remains unknown. The trim removed 3 bases at V and 1 base at J, leaving 6 bases unmatched. Germline V gives CDR1 ENHRY, CDR2 SYGVKD. The length of the CDR3 is 17 residues. The data derive from a study of T cells in Graves' hyperthyroidism and ophthalmopathy. Findings and limits, study-wide: Researchers report that a 13 V-J model separated ophthalmopathy from stable hyperthyroidism.

Using RNA transcripts as the source, TCR beta CDR3 regions were amplified. The TCR CDR3 was amplified in a first-round RT-PCR using the HTBI primer set. Via MiXCR, TCRdb re-called the multiplex PCR reads, giving one row per CDR3 protein. Of about 460,000 distinct CDR3 sequences in the sample, 20% to 25% were seen once. The sequencing input was blood. The gene calls are TRBV10-3 and TRBJ2-6, with 7 bases lining up with TRBD1. This receptor was obtained from a woman between 65 and 79 years old with Graves' ophthalmopathy. CDR3 amino acids: CAISELTGESGANVLTF. The CDR3 bases are TGTGCCATCAGTGAATTAACAGGGGAATCTGGGGCCAACGTCCTGACTTTC.